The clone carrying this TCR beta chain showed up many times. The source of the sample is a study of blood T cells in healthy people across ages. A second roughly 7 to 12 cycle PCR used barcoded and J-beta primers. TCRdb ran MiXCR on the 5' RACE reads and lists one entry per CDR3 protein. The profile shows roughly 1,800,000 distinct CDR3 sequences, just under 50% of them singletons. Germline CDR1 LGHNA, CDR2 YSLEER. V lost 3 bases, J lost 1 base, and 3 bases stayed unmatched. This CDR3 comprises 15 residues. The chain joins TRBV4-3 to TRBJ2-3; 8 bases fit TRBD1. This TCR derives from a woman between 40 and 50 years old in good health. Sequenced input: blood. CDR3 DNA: TGCGCCAGCAGCCAGGACAGGGTGGGCACAGATACGCAGTATTTT. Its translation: CASSQDRVGTDTQYF.